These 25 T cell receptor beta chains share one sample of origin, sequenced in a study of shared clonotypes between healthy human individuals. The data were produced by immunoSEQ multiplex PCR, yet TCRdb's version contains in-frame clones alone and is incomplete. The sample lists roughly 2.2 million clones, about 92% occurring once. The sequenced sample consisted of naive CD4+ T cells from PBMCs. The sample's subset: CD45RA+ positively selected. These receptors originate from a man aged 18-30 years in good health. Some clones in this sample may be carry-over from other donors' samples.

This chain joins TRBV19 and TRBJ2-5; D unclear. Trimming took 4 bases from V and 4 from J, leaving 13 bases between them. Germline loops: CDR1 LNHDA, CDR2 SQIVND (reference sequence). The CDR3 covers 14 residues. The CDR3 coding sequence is TGTGCCAGTAGTACCGTAGGGTCTGTAGAGACCCAGTACTTC. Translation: CASSTVGSVETQYF.

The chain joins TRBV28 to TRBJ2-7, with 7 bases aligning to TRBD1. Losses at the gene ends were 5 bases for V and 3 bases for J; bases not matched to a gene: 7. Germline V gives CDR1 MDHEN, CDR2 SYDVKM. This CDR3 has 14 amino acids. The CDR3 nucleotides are TGTGCCAGCAGTGTCCCCGGGACAGTCTACGAGCAGTACTTC. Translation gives CASSVPGTVYEQYF.

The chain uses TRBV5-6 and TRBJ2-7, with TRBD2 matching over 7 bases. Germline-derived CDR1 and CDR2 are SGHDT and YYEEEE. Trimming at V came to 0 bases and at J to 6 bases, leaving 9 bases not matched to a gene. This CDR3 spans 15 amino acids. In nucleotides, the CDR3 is TGTGCCAGCAGCTTGGGCCATGGCGGGAGCCCCGAGCAGTACTTC. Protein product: CASSLGHGGSPEQYF.

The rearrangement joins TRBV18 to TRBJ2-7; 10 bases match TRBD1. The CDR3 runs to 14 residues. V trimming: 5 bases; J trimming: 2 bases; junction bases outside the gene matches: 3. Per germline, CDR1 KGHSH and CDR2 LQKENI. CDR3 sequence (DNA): TGTGCCAGCTCAGCCGGGACAGGGGCCTACGAGCAGTACTTC. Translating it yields CASSAGTGAYEQYF. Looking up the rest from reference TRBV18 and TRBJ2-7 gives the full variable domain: NAGVMQNPRHLVRRRGQEARLRCSPMKGHSHVYWYRQLPEEGLKFMVYLQKENIIDESGMPKERFSAEFPKEGPSILRIQQVVRGDSAAYFCASSAGTGAYEQYFGPGTRLTVT.

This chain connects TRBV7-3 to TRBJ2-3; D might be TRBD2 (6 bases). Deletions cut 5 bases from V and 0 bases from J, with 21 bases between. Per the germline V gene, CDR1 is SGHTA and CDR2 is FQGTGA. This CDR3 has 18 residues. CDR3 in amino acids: CASSPMGLAGISTDTQYF. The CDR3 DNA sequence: TGTGCCAGCAGCCCCATGGGACTGGCGGGGATTAGCACAGATACGCAGTATTTT. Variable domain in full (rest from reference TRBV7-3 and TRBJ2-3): GAGVSQTPSNKVTEKGKYVELRCDPISGHTALYWYRQSLGQGPEFLIYFQGTGAADDSGLPNDRFFAVRPEGSVSTLKIQRTERGDSAVYLCASSPMGLAGISTDTQYFGPGTRLTVL.

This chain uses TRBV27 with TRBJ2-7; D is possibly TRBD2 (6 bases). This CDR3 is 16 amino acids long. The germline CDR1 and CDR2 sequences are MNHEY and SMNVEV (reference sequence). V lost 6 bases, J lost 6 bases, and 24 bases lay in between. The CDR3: CASSPGVGTVRSEQYF. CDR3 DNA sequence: TGTGCCAGCAGCCCGGGAGTGGGGACGGTAAGATCCGAGCAGTACTTC.

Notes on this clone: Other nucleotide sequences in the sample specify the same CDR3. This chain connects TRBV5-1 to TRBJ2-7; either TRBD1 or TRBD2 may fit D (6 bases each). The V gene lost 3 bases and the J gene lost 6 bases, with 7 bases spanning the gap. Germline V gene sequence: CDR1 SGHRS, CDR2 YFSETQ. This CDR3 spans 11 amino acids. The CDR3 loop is CASSSGAEQYF. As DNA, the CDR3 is TGCGCCAGCAGCTCGGGGGCCGAGCAGTACTTC.

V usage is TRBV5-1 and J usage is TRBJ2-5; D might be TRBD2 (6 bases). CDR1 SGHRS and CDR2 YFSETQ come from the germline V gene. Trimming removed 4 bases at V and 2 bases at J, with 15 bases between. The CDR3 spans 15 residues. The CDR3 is CASSAPLGGQETQYF. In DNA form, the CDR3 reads TGCGCCAGCAGCGCTCCCCTGGGGGGACAAGAGACCCAGTACTTC.

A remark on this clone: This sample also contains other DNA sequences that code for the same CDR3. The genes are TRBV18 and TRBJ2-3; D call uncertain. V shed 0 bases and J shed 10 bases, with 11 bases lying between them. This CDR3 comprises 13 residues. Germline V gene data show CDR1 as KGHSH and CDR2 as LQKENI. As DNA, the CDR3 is TGTGCCAGCTCACCACCTTCGGCGGTTGCGCAGTATTTT. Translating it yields CASSPPSAVAQYF. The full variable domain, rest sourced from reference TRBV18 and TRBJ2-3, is NAGVMQNPRHLVRRRGQEARLRCSPMKGHSHVYWYRQLPEEGLKFMVYLQKENIIDESGMPKERFSAEFPKEGPSILRIQQVVRGDSAAYFCASSPPSAVAQYFGPGTRLTVL.

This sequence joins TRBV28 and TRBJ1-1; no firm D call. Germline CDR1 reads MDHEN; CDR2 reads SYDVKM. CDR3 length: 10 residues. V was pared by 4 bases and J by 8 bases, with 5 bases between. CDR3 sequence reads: CASSSVEAFF. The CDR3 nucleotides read TGTGCCAGCAGTTCAGTAGAAGCTTTCTTT.

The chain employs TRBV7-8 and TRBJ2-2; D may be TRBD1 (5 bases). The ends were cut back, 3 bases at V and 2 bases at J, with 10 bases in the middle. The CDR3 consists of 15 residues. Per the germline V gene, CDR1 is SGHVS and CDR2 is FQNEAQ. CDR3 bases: TGTGCCAGCAGCTTCTCCAGGGTTAACACCGGGGAGCTGTTTTTT. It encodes CASSFSRVNTGELFF.

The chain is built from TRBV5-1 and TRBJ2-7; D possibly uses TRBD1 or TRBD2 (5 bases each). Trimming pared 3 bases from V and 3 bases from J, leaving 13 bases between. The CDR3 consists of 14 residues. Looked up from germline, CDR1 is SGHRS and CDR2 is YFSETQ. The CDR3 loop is CASSWGSGVYEQYF. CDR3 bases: TGCGCCAGCAGCTGGGGGTCTGGGGTCTACGAGCAGTACTTC.

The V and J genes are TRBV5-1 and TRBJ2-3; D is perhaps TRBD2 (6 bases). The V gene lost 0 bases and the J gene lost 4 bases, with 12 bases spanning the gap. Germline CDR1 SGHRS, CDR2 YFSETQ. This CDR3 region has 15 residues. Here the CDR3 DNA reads TGCGCCAGCAGCTTGGGACAGTGGGACTCAGATACGCAGTATTTT. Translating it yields CASSLGQWDSDTQYF. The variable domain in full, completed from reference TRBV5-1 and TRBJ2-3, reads KAGVTQTPRYLIKTRGQQVTLSCSPISGHRSVSWYQQTPGQGLQFLFEYFSETQRNKGNFPGRFSGRQFSNSRSEMNVSTLELGDSALYLCASSLGQWDSDTQYFGPGTRLTVL.

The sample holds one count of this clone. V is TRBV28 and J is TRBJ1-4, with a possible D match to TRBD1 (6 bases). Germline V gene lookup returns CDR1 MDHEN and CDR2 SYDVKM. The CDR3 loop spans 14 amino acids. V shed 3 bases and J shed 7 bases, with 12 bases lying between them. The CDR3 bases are TGTGCCAGCAGTTTTGCGGGGGCGGTTGAAAAACTGTTTTTT. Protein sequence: CASSFAGAVEKLFF.

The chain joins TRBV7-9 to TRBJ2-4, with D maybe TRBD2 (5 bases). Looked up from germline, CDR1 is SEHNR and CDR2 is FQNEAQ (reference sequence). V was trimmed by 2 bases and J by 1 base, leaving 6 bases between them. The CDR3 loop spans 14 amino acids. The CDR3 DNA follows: TGTGCCAGCAGCTTATCGGGGGCCAAAAACATTCAGTACTTC. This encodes CASSLSGAKNIQYF.

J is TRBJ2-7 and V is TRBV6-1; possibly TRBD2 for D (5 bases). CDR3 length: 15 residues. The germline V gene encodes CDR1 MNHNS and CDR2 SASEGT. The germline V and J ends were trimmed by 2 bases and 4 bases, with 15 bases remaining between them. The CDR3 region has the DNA TGTGCCAGCAGTGAATTTGTGGGGAGCCTTTACGAGCAGTACTTC. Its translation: CASSEFVGSLYEQYF.

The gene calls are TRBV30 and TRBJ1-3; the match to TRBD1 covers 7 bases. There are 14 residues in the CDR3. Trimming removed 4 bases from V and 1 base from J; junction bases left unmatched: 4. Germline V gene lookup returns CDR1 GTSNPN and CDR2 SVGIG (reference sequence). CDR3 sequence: CAWTEQGSGNTIYF. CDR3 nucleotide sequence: TGTGCCTGGACCGAACAGGGGTCTGGAAACACCATATATTTT.

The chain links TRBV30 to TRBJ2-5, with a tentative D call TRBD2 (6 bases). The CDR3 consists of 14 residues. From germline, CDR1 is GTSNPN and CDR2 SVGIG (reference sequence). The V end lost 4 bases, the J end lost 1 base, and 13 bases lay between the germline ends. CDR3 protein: CAWINWDFQETQYF. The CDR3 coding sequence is TGTGCCTGGATTAACTGGGACTTCCAAGAGACCCAGTACTTC.

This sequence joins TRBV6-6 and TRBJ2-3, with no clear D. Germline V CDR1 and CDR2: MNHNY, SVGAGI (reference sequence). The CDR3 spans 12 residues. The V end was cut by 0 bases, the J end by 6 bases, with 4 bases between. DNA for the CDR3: TGTGCCAGCAGTTACTCCTTCGATACGCAGTATTTT. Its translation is CASSYSFDTQYF.

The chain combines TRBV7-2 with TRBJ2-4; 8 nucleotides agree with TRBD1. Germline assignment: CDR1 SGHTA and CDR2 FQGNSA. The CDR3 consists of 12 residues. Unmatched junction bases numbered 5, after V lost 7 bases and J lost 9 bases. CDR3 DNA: TGTGCCAGCACCAACAGGGGGAGCATTCAGTACTTC. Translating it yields CASTNRGSIQYF. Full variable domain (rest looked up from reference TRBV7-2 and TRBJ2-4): GAGVSQSPSNKVTEKGKDVELRCDPISGHTALYWYRQSLGQGLEFLIYFQGNSAPDKSGLPSDRFSAERTGGSVSTLTIQRTQQEDSAVYLCASTNRGSIQYFGAGTRLSVL.

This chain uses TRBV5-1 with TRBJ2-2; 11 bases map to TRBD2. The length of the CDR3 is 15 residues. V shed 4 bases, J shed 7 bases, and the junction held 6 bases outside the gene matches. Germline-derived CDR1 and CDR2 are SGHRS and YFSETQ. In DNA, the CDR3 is TGCGCCAGCAGCGAGAGACTAGCGGGAAACGGGGAGCTGTTTTTT. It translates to CASSERLAGNGELFF.

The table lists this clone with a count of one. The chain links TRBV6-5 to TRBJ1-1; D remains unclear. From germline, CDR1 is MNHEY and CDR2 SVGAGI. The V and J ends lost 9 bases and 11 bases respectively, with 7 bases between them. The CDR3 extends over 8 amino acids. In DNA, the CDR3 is TGTGCCAGTAAAGGGGCTTTCTTT. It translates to CASKGAFF.

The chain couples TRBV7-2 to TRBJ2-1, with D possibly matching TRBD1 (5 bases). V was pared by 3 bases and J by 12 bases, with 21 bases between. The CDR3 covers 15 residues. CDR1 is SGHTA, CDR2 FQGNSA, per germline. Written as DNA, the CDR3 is TGTGCCAGCAGCTTCGGGCAGGGTTTTAGTGGGGCGCAGTTCTTC. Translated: CASSFGQGFSGAQFF.

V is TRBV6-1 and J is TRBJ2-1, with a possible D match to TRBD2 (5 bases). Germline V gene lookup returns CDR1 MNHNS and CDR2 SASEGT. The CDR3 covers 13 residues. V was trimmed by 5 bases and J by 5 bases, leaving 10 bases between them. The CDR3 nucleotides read TGTGCCAGCAGTCCCGGACTTGACAATGAGCAGTTCTTC. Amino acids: CASSPGLDNEQFF.

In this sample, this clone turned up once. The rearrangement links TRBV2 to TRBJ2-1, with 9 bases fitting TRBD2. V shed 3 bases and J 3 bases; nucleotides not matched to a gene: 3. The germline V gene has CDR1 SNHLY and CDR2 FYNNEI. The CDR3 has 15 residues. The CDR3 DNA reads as TGTGCCAGCAGTGAGACTAGCGGATACTACAATGAGCAGTTCTTC. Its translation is CASSETSGYYNEQFF.